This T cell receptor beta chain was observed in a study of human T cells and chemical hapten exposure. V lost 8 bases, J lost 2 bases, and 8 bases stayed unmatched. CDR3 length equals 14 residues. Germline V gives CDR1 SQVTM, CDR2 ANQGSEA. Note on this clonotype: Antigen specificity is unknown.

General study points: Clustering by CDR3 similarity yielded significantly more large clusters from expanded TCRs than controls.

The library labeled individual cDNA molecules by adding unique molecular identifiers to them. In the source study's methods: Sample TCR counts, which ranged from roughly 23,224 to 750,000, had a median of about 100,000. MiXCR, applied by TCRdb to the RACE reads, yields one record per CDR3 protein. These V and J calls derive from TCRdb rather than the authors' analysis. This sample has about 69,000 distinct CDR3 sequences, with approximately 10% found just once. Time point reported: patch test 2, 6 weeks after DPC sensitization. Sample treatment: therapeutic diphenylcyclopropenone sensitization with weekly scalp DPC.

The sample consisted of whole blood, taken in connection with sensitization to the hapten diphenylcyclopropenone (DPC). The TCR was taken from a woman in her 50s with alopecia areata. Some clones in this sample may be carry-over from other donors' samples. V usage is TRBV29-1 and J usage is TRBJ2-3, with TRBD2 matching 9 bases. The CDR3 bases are TGCAGCACCGCTCCTAGCGGGGCCACAGATACGCAGTATTTT. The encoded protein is CSTAPSGATDTQYF.